The clone carrying this T cell receptor beta chain was detected a few times. Its specificity is not known. One entry per CDR3 protein results from TCRdb running MiXCR on the reads. The repertoire includes about 260,000 distinct CDR3 sequences, roughly an eighth of them detected once, and 7.5% to 10% sits in the top ten. The trim removed 6 bases at V and 8 bases at J, leaving 14 bases unmatched. This CDR3 is built from 15 residues. This sample was taken from a study of T cell repertoires in cytomegalovirus infection. Study-level information: Evidence of both CMV infection and a matching HLA type came from public TCR beta signatures.

Study-level points and caveats: HLA-C-restricted TCR beta clonotypes specific for CMV led the ex vivo response. Totalled public TCR beta family frequency picked out people who carried CMV plus the relevant HLA.

This sequence joins TRBV12-3 or TRBV12-4 and TRBJ1-2; 8 nucleotides align to TRBD1. The clonotype was recovered from a human donor in good health (CMV status not recorded). Some clones in this sample may be carry-over from other donors' samples. The sequencing sample was made of PBMCs. CDR3 bases: TGTGCCAGCAGCGCTCTGGCAGGGGGCCTGGGAGGCTACACCTTC. Protein sequence: CASSALAGGLGGYTF.